The 29 T cell receptor beta chains reported below all come from one sample, sequenced in a study of blood T cell repertoires in COVID-19. The method was immunoSEQ multiplex PCR; TCRdb's version includes in-frame clones alone and lacks a portion of them. The table includes about 120,000 clones, around 79% detected once. The sample comprised peripheral blood. The receptors derive from a man between 65 and 80 years old with acute or convalescent COVID-19.

The genes are TRBV7-2 and TRBJ1-3; possible D gene TRBD1, 5 bases. With 0 bases removed from V and 0 bases from J, the gap between germline ends came to 15 bases. The germline V gene has CDR1 SGHTA and CDR2 FQGNSA. The CDR3 runs 18 residues. CDR3 protein: CASSLARSGGSSGNTIYF. The DNA for the CDR3 is TGTGCCAGCAGCTTAGCGCGTTCGGGGGGGAGCTCTGGAAACACCATATATTTT.

The chain couples TRBV2 to TRBJ2-1, with 10 bases identical to TRBD1. Germline V gene lookup returns CDR1 SNHLY and CDR2 FYNNEI. V trimming: 6 bases; J trimming: 8 bases; junction bases outside the gene matches: 10. This CDR3 has 15 residues. CDR3 residues: CASSLSMGQGHEQFF. The CDR3 DNA reads TGTGCCAGCAGCCTCAGTATGGGACAGGGGCATGAGCAGTTCTTC.

The V gene is TRBV11-1, the J gene TRBJ1-2; D is perhaps TRBD1 (6 bases). Trimming shortened V by 4 bases and J by 5 bases, and 14 bases separated the two germline ends. The CDR3 runs to 14 residues. Germline assignment: CDR1 SGHAT and CDR2 FQDESV (reference sequence). The CDR3 DNA follows: TGTGCCAGCAGCTCCTTGGACAGCAATTATGGCTACACCTTC. Translating it yields CASSSLDSNYGYTF.

The chain carries TRBV18 and TRBJ2-7, with D maybe TRBD1 (6 bases). V shed 2 bases and J shed 1 base, with 12 bases lying between them. The CDR3 totals 15 residues. The V gene's germline CDR1 is KGHSH and CDR2 LQKENI. The CDR3 region has the DNA TGTGCCAGCTCACCAAATTATGGACAGTCCTACGAGCAGTACTTC. Encoded protein: CASSPNYGQSYEQYF.

This rearrangement joins TRBV18 to TRBJ2-2; 8 nucleotides agree with TRBD2. V lost 2 bases, J lost 1 base, and 3 bases stayed unmatched. The CDR3 spans 16 residues. Germline CDR1 is KGHSH and CDR2 is LQKENI. The CDR3 here is CASSPVLAGNTGELFF. As DNA, the CDR3 is TGTGCCAGCTCACCAGTCCTAGCGGGGAACACCGGGGAGCTGTTTTTT.

V usage is TRBV2 and J usage is TRBJ1-1; TRBD1 is a possible D gene (5 bases). The CDR3 runs to 14 residues. Trimming cost V 7 bases and J 3 bases, with 15 bases left between them. Per the germline V gene, CDR1 is SNHLY and CDR2 is FYNNEI. The DNA for the CDR3 is TGTGCCAGCACCCCCGAACGGGGGTACACTGAAGCTTTCTTT. Protein sequence: CASTPERGYTEAFF.

The V call is TRBV9, the J call TRBJ2-5; 10 positions agree with TRBD2. Trimming cost V 3 bases and J 5 bases; bases outside gene matches: 7. The V gene's germline CDR1 is SGDLS and CDR2 YYNGEE. This CDR3 is 15 amino acids long. The CDR3 DNA reads TGTGCCAGCAGCGCCGCGCCGACTAGCGGGGAGACCCAGTACTTC. The encoded protein is CASSAAPTSGETQYF.

The chain recombines TRBV7-9 with TRBJ2-1, with D maybe TRBD1 (5 bases). V lost 7 bases, J lost 6 bases, and 16 bases lay in between. CDR1 and CDR2 (germline): SEHNR, FQNEAQ (reference sequence). The CDR3 is made up of 14 amino acids. The CDR3: CASTATGQGNEQFF. Written as DNA, the CDR3 is TGTGCCAGCACCGCAACCGGGCAGGGCAATGAGCAGTTCTTC. Supplemented by reference TRBV7-9 and TRBJ2-1, the full variable domain reads DTGVSQNPRHKITKRGQNVTFRCDPISEHNRLYWYRQTLGQGPEFLTYFQNEAQLEKSRLLSDRFSAERPKGSFSTLEIQRTEQGDSAMYLCASTATGQGNEQFFGPGTRLTVL.

The chain carries TRBV3-1 (or the pseudogene TRBV3-2) and TRBJ2-1; possibly TRBD2 for D (6 bases). There are 15 residues in the CDR3. Germline V gene data show CDR1 as LGHDT and CDR2 as YNNKEL (reference sequence). Trimming took off 4 bases at V and 2 bases at J, with 12 bases between the two ends. The CDR3 protein is CASSPMGGAYNEQFF. CDR3 in DNA: TGTGCCAGCAGCCCCATGGGGGGAGCCTACAATGAGCAGTTCTTC.

This rearrangement joins TRBV18 to TRBJ2-6, with D hard to call. This CDR3 has 19 amino acids. The V and J ends lost 1 base and 0 bases respectively, with 16 bases between them. Per germline, CDR1 KGHSH and CDR2 LQKENI. The CDR3: CASSPRYLGDSSGANVLTF. The CDR3 bases are TGTGCCAGCTCACCACGGTACTTAGGAGATAGCTCTGGGGCCAACGTCCTGACTTTC.

The chain couples TRBV6-5 to TRBJ2-7, with 8 nucleotides matching TRBD1. Germline CDR1 MNHEY, CDR2 SVGAGI. V gave up 6 bases and J gave up 3 bases; unmatched junction bases: 4. CDR3 length: 13 amino acids. For the CDR3, the DNA is TGTGCCAGCAGAGGGACAGGAGTCTACGAGCAGTACTTC. It codes for CASRGTGVYEQYF.

The CDR3 region is CASSQGPRSEAFF. The CDR3 DNA is TGTGCCAGCAGCCAAGGACCCAGGTCTGAAGCTTTCTTT. The rearrangement joins TRBV3-1 (or the pseudogene TRBV3-2) to TRBJ1-1; D is undetermined. V lost 1 base to trimming and J lost 6 bases, with 9 bases between them. Germline V gene data show CDR1 as LGHDT and CDR2 as YNNKEL (reference sequence). The length of the CDR3 is 13 residues.

The V gene is TRBV18, the J gene TRBJ2-1; 7 nucleotides align to TRBD2. This CDR3 comprises 16 residues. Germline CDR1 and CDR2: KGHSH and LQKENI. The J segment lost 3 bases and the V segment lost 3 bases, leaving 8 bases of the junction unmatched. The CDR3 coding sequence is TGTGCCAGCTCACCTTCGACCCCGGGGGGCTACAATGAGCAGTTCTTC. It translates to CASSPSTPGGYNEQFF.

CDR3 DNA sequence: TGTGCCAGCAGCCCCGGACAGTCACTTGCAACTAATGAAAAACTGTTTTTT. Its translation: CASSPGQSLATNEKLFF. V gene TRBV7-9 combines with J gene TRBJ1-4, with D perhaps TRBD1 (6 bases). The germline CDR1 and CDR2 sequences are SEHNR and FQNEAQ (reference sequence). CDR3 length: 17 amino acids. V lost 5 bases and J lost 0, with 16 bases in between.

A remark on this clone: Other DNA sequences in the sample encode the same CDR3. The V call is TRBV6-4, the J call TRBJ1-1; tentatively, D is TRBD1 (6 bases). V lost 6 bases, J lost 5 bases, and 13 bases lay in between. The germline CDR1 and CDR2 sequences are MRHNA and SNTAGT. The CDR3 runs 13 residues. CDR3 in DNA: TGTGCCAGCAGCGAAGGGAGGGGGACTGAAGCTTTCTTT. Protein: CASSEGRGTEAFF.

The chain is built from TRBV6-5 and TRBJ1-1; no definite D call. The CDR3 covers 15 residues. The ends were cut back, 2 bases at V and 0 bases at J, with 10 bases in the middle. CDR1 MNHEY and CDR2 SVGAGI come from the germline V gene. The CDR3 region has the DNA TGTGCCAGCAGTTACGAATCCGGGTTGAACACTGAAGCTTTCTTT. Amino acid sequence: CASSYESGLNTEAFF.

The V call is TRBV15, the J call TRBJ1-1; TRBD1 matches 7 bases. Trimming removed 9 bases from V and 9 bases from J; junction bases left unmatched: 13. The CDR3 has 13 residues. Germline V gene lookup returns CDR1 LNHNV and CDR2 YYDKDF (reference sequence). The CDR3 sequence: CATATAGGGKAFF. CDR3 coding DNA: TGTGCCACGGCGACGGCAGGGGGTGGAAAAGCTTTCTTT.

This chain links TRBV7-3 with TRBJ2-7; D is perhaps TRBD2 (6 bases). The germline V and J ends were trimmed by 1 base and 2 bases, with 9 bases remaining between them. The CDR3 covers 14 residues. The germline gives CDR1 SGHTA, CDR2 FQGTGA. The CDR3 DNA reads as TGTGCCAGCAGCTTAAGTGGCGGGACCTACGAGCAGTACTTC. Protein: CASSLSGGTYEQYF. The full variable domain, completed using reference TRBV7-3 and TRBJ2-7, is GAGVSQTPSNKVTEKGKYVELRCDPISGHTALYWYRQSLGQGPEFLIYFQGTGAADDSGLPNDRFFAVRPEGSVSTLKIQRTERGDSAVYLCASSLSGGTYEQYFGPGTRLTVT.

V is TRBV5-8 and J is TRBJ2-5; 9 nucleotides align to TRBD1. There are 14 residues in the CDR3. CDR1 and CDR2 (germline): SGHTS, YDEGEE. Trimming at V came to 3 bases and at J to 5 bases, leaving 5 bases not matched to a gene. CDR3 protein: CASSSTGGWETQYF. CDR3 coding DNA: TGTGCCAGCAGCTCGACAGGGGGGTGGGAGACCCAGTACTTC.

This clone was seen many times. The gene calls are TRBV27 and TRBJ2-7; the D gene is possibly TRBD1 (7 bases). Germline V gene data show CDR1 as MNHEY and CDR2 as SMNVEV (reference sequence). Between the trimmed V and J ends, which lost 8 bases and 3 bases, there was a span of 14 bases. The CDR3 has 13 amino acids. This CDR3 is CASRQGGHYEQYF. CDR3 coding DNA: TGTGCCAGCCGCCAGGGGGGACACTACGAGCAGTACTTC.

The chain combines TRBV9 with TRBJ2-7; no reliable D call. The CDR3 is 14 amino acids. CDR1 is SGDLS and CDR2 is YYNGEE in the germline V gene. V was cut by 0 bases and J by 0 bases, with 7 bases left in between. The CDR3 DNA follows: TGTGCCAGCAGCGTAGAGTCCTACTCCTACGAGCAGTACTTC. Residues: CASSVESYSYEQYF.

This clone appeared a few times. The chain has TRBV9 and TRBJ1-2, with a tentative D call TRBD1 (6 bases). CDR3 length: 16 residues. V lost 0 bases and J lost 4, with 16 bases in between. Germline V gene sequence: CDR1 SGDLS, CDR2 YYNGEE. The CDR3 coding sequence is TGTGCCAGCAGCGTAGCCCCAGGGGACCCCCTCTATGGCTACACCTTC. Its protein product is CASSVAPGDPLYGYTF.

V is TRBV27 and J is TRBJ1-6, with D unresolved. The CDR3 has 12 residues. The V gene's germline CDR1 is MNHEY and CDR2 SMNVEV (reference sequence). Trimming removed 5 bases from V and 6 bases from J, with 5 bases in between. CDR3 DNA: TGTGCCAGCAGTCCCTCTAATTCACCCCTCCACTTT. Its protein is CASSPSNSPLHF.

On this clone itself: The sample carries other DNA sequences with the same CDR3. The V call is TRBV4-1, the J call TRBJ1-2, with D uncertain. Germline V CDR1 and CDR2: MGHRA, YSYEKL. V was clipped by 3 bases and J by 5 bases, with 13 bases between them. The CDR3 contains 14 residues. CDR3 loop: CASSHPPRGYGYTF. CDR3 DNA: TGCGCCAGCAGCCACCCTCCCCGGGGATATGGCTACACCTTC.

The chain has TRBV5-6 and TRBJ2-5; TRBD2 is a possible D gene (5 bases). The germline gives CDR1 SGHDT, CDR2 YYEEEE. The CDR3 runs 14 residues. V dropped 2 bases and J dropped 5 bases, with 13 bases sitting between them. The CDR3: CASSFYQPGETQYF. CDR3 nucleotide sequence: TGTGCCAGCAGCTTCTACCAACCGGGGGAGACCCAGTACTTC.

This chain uses TRBV19 with TRBJ1-5; 9 bases are shared with TRBD1. CDR3 length: 15 amino acids. V lost 4 bases, J lost 5 bases, and 6 bases stayed unmatched. Germline values: CDR1 LNHDA, CDR2 SQIVND (reference sequence). DNA for the CDR3: TGTGCCAGTAGTACCACGGACAGGGGCGATCAGCCCCAGCATTTT. This gives the protein CASSTTDRGDQPQHF.

The chain recombines TRBV5-1 with TRBJ2-1; 8 bases line up with TRBD1. The V gene end was trimmed by 3 bases and the J gene end by 7 bases; junction bases not matched to a gene: 9. Germline V gene data show CDR1 as SGHRS and CDR2 as YFSETQ. This CDR3 comprises 15 residues. The CDR3 loop reads CASSYPGGDYNEQFF. The CDR3 DNA reads as TGCGCCAGCAGCTATCCAGGGGGCGACTATAATGAGCAGTTCTTC.

About this clone: Other nucleotide sequences from this sample produce the same CDR3. The chain employs TRBV5-1 and TRBJ2-5; 7 bases are shared with TRBD1. The CDR3 is made up of 15 amino acids. The junction had 4 bases not matched to a gene; V was cut back by 2 bases and J by 0 bases. The germline V gene encodes CDR1 SGHRS and CDR2 YFSETQ. CDR3 protein: CASSLAGTDQETQYF. Here the CDR3 DNA reads TGCGCCAGCAGCTTAGCCGGGACAGACCAAGAGACCCAGTACTTC.

For this clone: A junction end diverges from the germline sequence, so it may reflect a read error. The rearrangement joins TRBV7-9 to TRBJ1-4, with D hard to call. Germline-derived CDR1 and CDR2 are SEHNR and FQNEAQ (reference sequence). CDR3 size: 15 residues. The CDR3 loop is CASSVAGRGNEKLFF. CDR3 sequence (DNA): TGTGCCAGCAGCGTAGCCGGCCGGGGTAACGAAAAACTGTTTTTT.